The 25 T cell receptor beta chains reported below all come from one sample, sequenced in a study of neoadjuvant anti-PD-1 for oral cavity cancer. The time point: after neoadjuvant nivolumab, at surgical resection. The method was immunoSEQ multiplex PCR; TCRdb's version includes in-frame clones alone and lacks a portion of them. Among approximately 13,000 clones listed, 75% to 85% were seen once. The source was PBMCs, collected after nivolumab (anti-PD-1) treatment. All receptors derive from a person aged 35 to 85 with oral cavity squamous cell carcinoma.

The V gene is TRBV7-6, the J gene TRBJ2-7; 11 bases align to TRBD2. The CDR3 runs to 14 residues. The junction had 4 bases not matched to a gene; V was cut back by 4 bases and J by 5 bases. Germline CDR1 reads SGHVS; CDR2 reads FNYEAQ. CDR3 bases: TGTGCCAGCAGCTCGAAGGGACTAGCGGACGAGCAGTACTTC. It is translated as CASSSKGLADEQYF.

The table lists this clone with a few counts. The gene calls are TRBV5-1 and TRBJ2-2; no clear D gene. V was clipped by 7 bases and J by 2 bases, with 15 bases between them. Germline V gene sequence: CDR1 SGHRS, CDR2 YFSETQ. CDR3 length equals 15 residues. The CDR3 nucleotides are TGCGCCAGCCAGTGGAGAGAGGATAACACCGGGGAGCTGTTTTTT. Protein product: CASQWREDNTGELFF.

The chain employs TRBV6-1 and TRBJ1-2; 7 bases align to TRBD1. Trimming took 2 bases from V and 2 from J; bases not matched to a gene: 17. The CDR3 length is 19 residues. Looked up from germline, CDR1 is MNHNS and CDR2 is SASEGT. The CDR3 DNA reads as TGTGCCAGCAGTGAACCCTGGTCAACGACAGGGCTAATAAACTATGGCTACACCTTC. This codes for CASSEPWSTTGLINYGYTF.

The chain combines TRBV29-1 with TRBJ2-7; 7 bases map to TRBD2. CDR1 is SQVTM and CDR2 is ANQGSEA in the germline V gene. The ends lost 5 bases at V and 7 bases at J; junction bases unmatched: 14. The CDR3 has 14 residues. CDR3 nucleotide sequence: TGCAGCGTTCTATACCTCGCGGGAGATGCTGAGCAGTACTTC. This gives the protein CSVLYLAGDAEQYF.

This clone was seen a few times. CDR3 sequence reads: CASTRNYGYTF. The CDR3 DNA reads as TGTGCCAGCACCCGAAACTATGGCTACACCTTC. This sequence joins TRBV28 and TRBJ1-2; D not certain. V dropped 7 bases and J dropped 2 bases, with 5 bases sitting between them. Germline CDR1 is MDHEN and CDR2 is SYDVKM. CDR3 length: 11 amino acids.

V gene TRBV7-3 combines with J gene TRBJ1-1; D gene uncertain. Germline lookup yields CDR1 SGHTA and CDR2 FQGTGA. The CDR3 contains 14 residues. V shed 4 bases and J shed 1 base, with 10 bases lying between them. For the CDR3, the DNA is TGTGCCAGCAGCTCCGGACTAGCGAACACTGAAGCTTTCTTT. As protein: CASSSGLANTEAFF.

This clone turned up a few times. J is TRBJ2-5 and V is TRBV6-1; 8 bases are a match to TRBD1. CDR1 and CDR2 (germline): MNHNS, SASEGT. The CDR3 length is 18 residues. Germline trimming cut 2 bases from V and 5 bases from J; bases unmatched to any gene: 16. This chain's CDR3 is CASSEFQVGQGGWETQYF. DNA of the CDR3: TGTGCCAGCAGTGAATTCCAGGTAGGACAGGGAGGTTGGGAGACCCAGTACTTC.

This rearrangement joins TRBV5-1 to TRBJ2-7; 8 nucleotides agree with TRBD2. This CDR3 has 18 residues. With 4 bases clipped from V and 3 bases from J, the junction kept 18 bases outside the gene matches. Germline CDR1 reads SGHRS; CDR2 reads YFSETQ. CDR3: CASSLTAVAGNLYYEQYF. As DNA, the CDR3 is TGCGCCAGCAGCCTCACGGCCGTAGCGGGAAACCTCTACTACGAGCAGTACTTC.

The CDR3 DNA sequence: TGTGCCAGTAGGAGTGGGGTCGATTTCTATGGCTACACCTTC. Encoded protein: CASRSGVDFYGYTF. J is TRBJ1-2 and V is TRBV19, with D hard to call. In germline, CDR1 is LNHDA, CDR2 SQIVND (reference sequence). V dropped 6 bases and J dropped 4 bases, with 15 bases sitting between them. This CDR3 is 14 amino acids long.

This clone showed up just once. The chain employs TRBV29-1 and TRBJ2-7, with D maybe TRBD1 (6 bases). Trimming took off 7 bases at V and 2 bases at J, with 12 bases between the two ends. The germline CDR1 and CDR2 sequences are SQVTM and ANQGSEA. The CDR3 has 12 amino acids. CDR3 nucleotides: TGCAGCGCCCGGGACACACCCTACGAGCAGTACTTC. Translated, it gives CSARDTPYEQYF.

A remark on this clone: The same CDR3 can be traced to other DNA sequences in this sample. The chain links TRBV7-9 to TRBJ2-7; D remains ambiguous. Germline V lookup: CDR1 SEHNR, CDR2 FQNEAQ (reference sequence). The length of the CDR3 is 11 residues. With 5 bases removed from V and 0 bases from J, the gap between germline ends came to 2 bases. Here the CDR3 DNA reads TGTGCCAGCAGCCTCTCCTACGAGCAGTACTTC. Translated: CASSLSYEQYF.

Of note for this clone: The junction and the germline gene differ at one end; a read error may be behind it. This chain links TRBV7-9 with TRBJ1-1, with 9 bases matching TRBD1. The CDR3 runs 16 residues. Germline V gene lookup returns CDR1 SEHNR and CDR2 FQNEAQ (reference sequence). CDR3 nucleotide sequence: TGTGCCAGCAACTTACCCCCTATAACAGGGGGCTACGAGAAATTCTTT. Its translation: CASNLPPITGGYEKFF.

The rearrangement uses TRBV30 and TRBJ2-4, with D possibly matching TRBD2 (5 bases). This CDR3 region has 14 residues. Germline CDR1 is GTSNPN and CDR2 is SVGIG (reference sequence). V shed 5 bases and J shed 4 bases, with 15 bases lying between them. The CDR3 is CAWARVDGKNIQYF. The CDR3 bases are TGTGCCTGGGCGCGGGTAGACGGGAAAAACATTCAGTACTTC.

The chain is built from TRBV6-1 and TRBJ2-1, with D tentatively TRBD2 (5 bases). Germline V lookup: CDR1 MNHNS, CDR2 SASEGT. Trimming stripped 6 bases from V and 3 bases from J, with 9 bases between. The CDR3 consists of 13 residues. CDR3 in DNA: TGTGCCAGCAGCGGGATATTCTACAATGAGCAGTTCTTC. Its translation: CASSGIFYNEQFF.

The rearrangement joins TRBV2 to TRBJ2-1; D tentatively fits TRBD1 or TRBD2 (5 bases each). Germline CDR1 and CDR2: SNHLY and FYNNEI. CDR3 length equals 12 residues. V dropped 7 bases and J dropped 10 bases, with 14 bases sitting between them. The CDR3 DNA follows: TGTGCCAGCACCAGGGCGCGAGGGGAGCAGTTCTTC. Amino acids: CASTRARGEQFF.

This chain links TRBV11-2 with TRBJ1-5; TRBD1 matches at 9 bases. This CDR3 region has 16 residues. V shed 4 bases, J shed 5 bases, and the junction held 9 bases outside the gene matches. Germline loops: CDR1 SGHAT, CDR2 FQNNGV. CDR3 bases: TGTGCCAGCAGCTGGGGGGTCGGACAGGGGCATCAGCCCCAGCATTTT. As protein: CASSWGVGQGHQPQHF.

The chain is built from TRBV7-6 and TRBJ1-1, with D possibly TRBD1 on 5 matching bases. The CDR3 runs to 13 residues. Trimming stripped 5 bases from V and 1 base from J, with 8 bases between. Germline V CDR1 and CDR2: SGHVS, FNYEAQ. The CDR3 spells CASSTDRNTEAFF. CDR3 bases: TGTGCCAGCAGCACTGACAGGAACACTGAAGCTTTCTTT. Looking up the rest from reference TRBV7-6 and TRBJ1-1 gives the full variable domain: GAGVSQSPRYKVTKRGQDVALRCDPISGHVSLYWYRQALGQGPEFLTYFNYEAQQDKSGLPNDRFSAERPEGSISTLTIQRTEQRDSAMYRCASSTDRNTEAFFGQGTRLTVV.

The sample holds one count of this clone. The rearrangement uses TRBV7-9 and TRBJ2-5; TRBD2 agrees at 9 bases. J was trimmed by 5 bases and V by 2 bases; bases with no gene match: 9. The CDR3 extends over 16 amino acids. Germline loops: CDR1 SEHNR, CDR2 FQNEAQ (reference sequence). DNA for the CDR3: TGTGCCAGCAGCTTAAGAGGCGGGGGGGCAAGGGAGACCCAGTACTTC. This encodes CASSLRGGGARETQYF. Together with reference TRBV7-9 and TRBJ2-5, the CDR3 gives the full variable domain: DTGVSQNPRHKITKRGQNVTFRCDPISEHNRLYWYRQTLGQGPEFLTYFQNEAQLEKSRLLSDRFSAERPKGSFSTLEIQRTEQGDSAMYLCASSLRGGGARETQYFGPGTRLLVL.

V is TRBV19 and J is TRBJ1-5, with D maybe TRBD1 (5 bases). Trimming shortened V by 4 bases and J by 7 bases, and 17 bases separated the two germline ends. The CDR3 runs to 15 residues. CDR1 is LNHDA, CDR2 SQIVND, per germline (reference sequence). Here the CDR3 reads CASSTPGRVGQPQHF. The DNA of the CDR3 is TGTGCCAGTAGTACCCCCGGCAGGGTAGGGCAGCCCCAGCATTTT.

The chain uses TRBV6-6 and TRBJ1-1; no definite D call. Germline V lookup: CDR1 MNHNY, CDR2 SVGAGI (reference sequence). Trimming shortened V by 9 bases and J by 2 bases, and 13 bases separated the two germline ends. This CDR3 spans 13 amino acids. This chain's CDR3 is CASKEVLNTEAFF. CDR3 in DNA: TGTGCCAGTAAAGAGGTCCTCAACACTGAAGCTTTCTTT.

V is TRBV6-5 and J is TRBJ1-2; perhaps TRBD1 as D (5 bases). Germline V gene lookup returns CDR1 MNHEY and CDR2 SVGAGI. The CDR3 length is 14 residues. V gave up 2 bases and J gave up 4 bases, with 11 bases separating them. CDR3 nucleotides: TGTGCCAGCAGTTACGGGGCAGGGCTCTATGGCTACACCTTC. Protein product: CASSYGAGLYGYTF.

The rearrangement uses TRBV28 and TRBJ1-2; TRBD1 matches 8 bases. Germline-derived CDR1 and CDR2 are MDHEN and SYDVKM. The CDR3 is 13 residues long. Trimming removed 4 bases from V and 6 bases from J; junction bases left unmatched: 4. CDR3 sequence reads: CASSSQTGDGYTF. DNA of the CDR3: TGTGCCAGCAGTTCTCAGACAGGGGATGGCTACACCTTC.

CDR3 protein: CASSLLGGRVNTEAFF. The CDR3 region has the DNA TGTGCCAGCAGTTTGTTAGGGGGCAGGGTGAACACTGAAGCTTTCTTT. The gene calls are TRBV27 and TRBJ1-1; 7 bases match TRBD1. The germline CDR1 and CDR2 sequences are MNHEY and SMNVEV (reference sequence). Unmatched junction bases numbered 7, after V lost 3 bases and J lost 0 bases. CDR3 length equals 16 residues.

J is TRBJ2-7 and V is TRBV6-1, with D maybe TRBD2 (5 bases). Trimming stripped 8 bases from V and 0 bases from J, with 14 bases between. There are 14 residues in the CDR3. The V gene's germline CDR1 is MNHNS and CDR2 SASEGT. The CDR3 sequence is CASGGRTSSYEQYF. CDR3 DNA sequence: TGTGCCAGCGGAGGCAGAACGAGCTCCTACGAGCAGTACTTC.

The chain couples TRBV6-5 to TRBJ1-4; the D is unclear. Trimming took off 6 bases at V and 3 bases at J, with 11 bases between the two ends. CDR3 length equals 14 residues. Germline CDR1 is MNHEY and CDR2 is SVGAGI. The CDR3 here is CASSRGSPNEKLFF. In DNA, the CDR3 is TGTGCCAGCAGCCGAGGGTCCCCTAATGAAAAACTGTTTTTT.